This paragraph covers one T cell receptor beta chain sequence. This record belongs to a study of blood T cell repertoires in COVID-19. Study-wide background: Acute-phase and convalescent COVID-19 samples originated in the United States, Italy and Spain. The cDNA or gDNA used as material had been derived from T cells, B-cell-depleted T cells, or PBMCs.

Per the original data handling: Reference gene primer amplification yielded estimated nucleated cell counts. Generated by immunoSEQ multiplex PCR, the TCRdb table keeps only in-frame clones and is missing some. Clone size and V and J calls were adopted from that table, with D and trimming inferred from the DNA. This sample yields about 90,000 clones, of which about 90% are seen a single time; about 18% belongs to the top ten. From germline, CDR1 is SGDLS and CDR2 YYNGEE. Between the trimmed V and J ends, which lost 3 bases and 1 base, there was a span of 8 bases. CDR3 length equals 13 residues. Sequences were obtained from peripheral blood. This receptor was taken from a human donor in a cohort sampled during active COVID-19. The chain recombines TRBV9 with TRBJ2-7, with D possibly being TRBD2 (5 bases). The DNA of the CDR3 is TGTGCCAGCAGCGCCGGGAAATCCTACGAGCAGTACTTC. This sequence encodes CASSAGKSYEQYF.